This T cell receptor beta chain originates from a study of blood T cell repertoires in COVID-19. The wider study: PBMCs, B-cell-depleted T cells, or T cells provided the cDNA or gDNA that made up the material.

There are 17 residues in the CDR3. J was trimmed by 2 bases and V by 3 bases; bases with no gene match: 9. From germline, CDR1 is SGDLS and CDR2 YYNGEE. Categorization into cohorts depended on clinical history that participants reported. Using immunoSEQ multiplex PCR, the repertoire was profiled, and TCRdb retains in-frame clones only, with some absent. There are over 150,000 clones in the sample; around 84% occur only once, and 7.3% lies in the top ten. The clonotype was recovered from a man aged 45-60 years who had recovered from COVID-19. This rearrangement joins TRBV9 to TRBJ2-5, with 11 nucleotides matching TRBD2. The sample comprised PBMCs or T cells enriched from blood (not recorded which). CDR3 protein: CASSETSGVRGQETQYF. DNA of the CDR3: TGTGCCAGCAGCGAGACTAGCGGGGTAAGAGGGCAAGAGACCCAGTACTTC.